This entry lists 18 T cell receptor beta chains sequenced from one sample in a study of cytomegalovirus exposure and HLA in healthy donors. Assay: immunoSEQ multiplex PCR; the TCRdb copy retains only in-frame clones and omits some. Found here are hundreds of thousands of clones, about 90% of them singletons; the top ten hold around 13%. Source material: PBMCs. These receptors were taken from a man aged 18 to 30 in good health and CMV-seropositive.

The chain recombines TRBV2 with TRBJ2-5, with D hard to call. The germline V gene encodes CDR1 SNHLY and CDR2 FYNNEI. V was clipped by 8 bases and J by 5 bases, with 21 bases between them. This CDR3 comprises 15 residues. CDR3 nucleotides: TGTGCCAGCGGGTTGGGCGGTACGAGACGGGAGACCCAGTACTTC. Translating gives CASGLGGTRRETQYF.

This clone showed up just once. The chain employs TRBV4-2 and TRBJ1-2; TRBD1 agrees at 7 bases. This CDR3 spans 16 amino acids. Trimming cost V 0 bases and J 6 bases; bases outside gene matches: 10. Germline V gives CDR1 LGHNA, CDR2 YNFKEQ. CDR3: CASSQDWRQGGHGYTF. Written as DNA, the CDR3 is TGTGCCAGCAGCCAAGATTGGAGACAGGGAGGACATGGCTACACCTTC.

As to this clone: Other DNA sequences from this sample encode an identical CDR3 as well. The chain joins TRBV6-1 to TRBJ2-3; 11 nucleotides align to TRBD1. The CDR3 covers 14 residues. Germline lookup yields CDR1 MNHNS and CDR2 SASEGT. After removal of 3 bases from V and 4 bases from J, the junction contained 0 bases not matched to a gene. The CDR3 DNA sequence: TGTGCCAGCAGTGAGGGACAGGGGGCAGATACGCAGTATTTT. Translation gives CASSEGQGADTQYF.

V and J are TRBV28 and TRBJ1-5; D may be TRBD1 (6 bases). Trimming cost V 2 bases and J 7 bases, with 21 bases left between them. Germline V CDR1 and CDR2: MDHEN, SYDVKM. CDR3 length equals 17 residues. CDR3 residues: CASSLPRQALSRQPQHF. The CDR3 DNA sequence: TGTGCCAGCAGTTTACCCCGACAGGCCCTCTCGAGACAGCCCCAGCATTTT.

The chain recombines TRBV5-1 with TRBJ1-2; D gene ambiguous. This CDR3 region has 10 residues. V was shortened by 7 bases and J by 4 bases, with 5 bases between the two germline ends. Germline V gives CDR1 SGHRS, CDR2 YFSETQ. As DNA, the CDR3 is TGCGCCAGCCGAATCTATGGCTACACCTTC. It encodes CASRIYGYTF.

This clone appeared a few times. V and J are TRBV19 and TRBJ1-5; 9 positions agree with TRBD1. V lost 8 bases and J lost 6; bases outside the gene matches: 5. Germline V gene data show CDR1 as LNHDA and CDR2 as SQIVND (reference sequence). This CDR3 region has 13 residues. Written as DNA, the CDR3 is TGTGCCAGTCGGGACAGGGAGGGTCAGCCCCAGCATTTT. Translation gives CASRDREGQPQHF.

This chain uses TRBV7-2 with TRBJ1-1, with 7 bases matching TRBD1. The V segment lost 10 bases and the J segment 5 bases; nucleotides outside the gene matches: 7. Germline V lookup: CDR1 SGHTA, CDR2 FQGNSA. The CDR3 covers 12 residues. The CDR3 sequence is CATEDRTTEAFF. DNA for the CDR3: TGTGCCACCGAGGACAGGACTACTGAAGCTTTCTTT.

V is TRBV7-7 and J is TRBJ2-5; TRBD2 might be the D (5 bases). Trimming took off 5 bases at V and 5 bases at J, with 12 bases between the two ends. The length of the CDR3 is 13 residues. The germline V gene has CDR1 SSHAT and CDR2 FNYEAQ (reference sequence). The CDR3, as DNA: TGTGCCAGCAGCAAAAATTCGGGGGAGACCCAGTACTTC. Protein sequence: CASSKNSGETQYF.

This rearrangement joins TRBV19 to TRBJ2-2; D not resolved. Germline V gene data show CDR1 as LNHDA and CDR2 as SQIVND (reference sequence). Between the trimmed V and J ends, which lost 3 bases and 8 bases, there was a span of 7 bases. The CDR3 sequence is 12 residues long. For the CDR3, the DNA is TGTGCCAGTAGTATTTTGTTTGGGGAGCTGTTTTTT. Protein: CASSILFGELFF. The full variable domain, with the rest looked up from reference TRBV19 and TRBJ2-2, is DGGITQSPKYLFRKEGQNVTLSCEQNLNHDAMYWYRQDPGQGLRLIYYSQIVNDFQKGDIAEGYSVSREKKESFPLTVTSAQKNPTAFYLCASSILFGELFFGEGSRLTVL.

This clone was seen more than once but under ten times. The J gene is TRBJ1-2, the V gene TRBV9; D unresolved. Germline loops: CDR1 SGDLS, CDR2 YYNGEE. The CDR3 spans 11 residues. The V end was cut by 1 base, the J end by 2 bases, with 0 bases between. DNA for the CDR3: TGTGCCAGCAGCGTAAACTATGGCTACACCTTC. Translating gives CASSVNYGYTF.

The V gene is TRBV2, the J gene TRBJ1-5; unclear D gene. Trimming left V 8 bases short and J 12 bases short, with 14 bases between. Germline V gives CDR1 SNHLY, CDR2 FYNNEI. CDR3 length: 11 amino acids. The DNA for the CDR3 is TGTGCCAGCCTCGGAAAGGGCCACCAGCATTTT. Protein sequence: CASLGKGHQHF.

This chain links TRBV4-2 with TRBJ2-1, with TRBD2 identical over 12 bases. V shed 4 bases and J 8 bases; nucleotides not matched to a gene: 9. The germline gives CDR1 LGHNA, CDR2 YNFKEQ. This CDR3 is 16 amino acids long. As DNA, the CDR3 is TGTGCCAGCAGCCCCCGACTAGCGGGAGTCCCAGATGAGCAGTTCTTC. This encodes CASSPRLAGVPDEQFF.

The chain links TRBV28 to TRBJ2-3; 8 positions match TRBD2. The V segment lost 2 bases and the J segment 4 bases; nucleotides outside the gene matches: 5. Germline V gene sequence: CDR1 MDHEN, CDR2 SYDVKM. The CDR3 is made up of 15 amino acids. This CDR3 reads CASSLPPGGADTQYF. CDR3 bases: TGTGCCAGCAGTTTACCTCCGGGGGGGGCAGATACGCAGTATTTT.

This clone was observed a few times. V gene TRBV6-5 combines with J gene TRBJ1-2, with D uncertain. V was clipped by 4 bases and J by 0 bases, with 6 bases between them. Looked up from germline, CDR1 is MNHEY and CDR2 is SVGAGI. The CDR3 consists of 13 residues. The CDR3 sequence is CASSWGPNYGYTF. CDR3 in DNA: TGTGCCAGCAGTTGGGGTCCTAACTATGGCTACACCTTC.

CDR3 residues: CATNGIGDTEAFF. The CDR3 nucleotides are TGTGCCACCAACGGGATCGGGGACACTGAAGCTTTCTTT. This sequence joins TRBV10-3 and TRBJ1-1; D unclear. Trimming took 10 bases from V and 3 from J, leaving 15 bases between them. The germline gives CDR1 ENHRY, CDR2 SYGVKD. This CDR3 is 13 amino acids long.

This rearrangement joins TRBV4-3 to TRBJ2-2; D might be TRBD1 (5 bases). CDR3 length: 15 amino acids. Germline assignment: CDR1 LGHNA and CDR2 YSLEER. The V end lost 0 bases, the J end lost 6 bases, and 11 bases lay between the germline ends. CDR3 bases: TGCGCCAGCAGCCAAGAAAGGGGTGTAGCCGGGGAGCTGTTTTTT. Translation: CASSQERGVAGELFF.

This chain connects TRBV7-9 to TRBJ2-2, with D uncertain. The V and J ends lost 0 bases and 9 bases respectively, with 5 bases between them. The germline V gene encodes CDR1 SEHNR and CDR2 FQNEAQ (reference sequence). There are 12 residues in the CDR3. CDR3 in amino acids: CASSLALRELFF. CDR3 DNA: TGTGCCAGCAGCTTAGCGCTCCGGGAGCTGTTTTTT.

The chain employs TRBV5-1 and TRBJ2-6; D not certain. CDR1 SGHRS and CDR2 YFSETQ come from the germline V gene. The CDR3 length is 14 residues. The V end was cut by 6 bases, the J end by 0 bases, with 7 bases between. CDR3 nucleotides: TGCGCCAGCACTGAGACCTCTGGGGCCAACGTCCTGACTTTC. Its translation is CASTETSGANVLTF. The variable domain in full, with the rest retrieved from reference TRBV5-1 and TRBJ2-6, is KAGVTQTPRYLIKTRGQQVTLSCSPISGHRSVSWYQQTPGQGLQFLFEYFSETQRNKGNFPGRFSGRQFSNSRSEMNVSTLELGDSALYLCASTETSGANVLTFGAGSRLTVL.